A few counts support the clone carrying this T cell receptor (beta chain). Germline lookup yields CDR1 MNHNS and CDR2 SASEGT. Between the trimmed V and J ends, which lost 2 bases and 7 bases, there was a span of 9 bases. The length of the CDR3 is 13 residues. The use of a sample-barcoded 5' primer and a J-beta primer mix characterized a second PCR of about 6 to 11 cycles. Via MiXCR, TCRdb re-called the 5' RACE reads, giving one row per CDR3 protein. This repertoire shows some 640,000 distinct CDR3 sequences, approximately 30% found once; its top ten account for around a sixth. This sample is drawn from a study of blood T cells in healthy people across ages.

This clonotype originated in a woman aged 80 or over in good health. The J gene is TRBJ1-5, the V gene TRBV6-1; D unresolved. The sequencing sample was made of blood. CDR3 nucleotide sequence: TGTGCCAGCAGTGAACACCGGGGACAGCCCCAGCATTTT. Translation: CASSEHRGQPQHF.